The 11 T cell receptor beta chains listed next were all sequenced from one sample in a study of cytomegalovirus exposure and HLA in healthy donors. Vbeta (60) and Jbeta (13) primers were used in the PCR. Using immunoSEQ multiplex PCR, the repertoire was profiled, and TCRdb retains in-frame clones only, with some absent. The data show around 150,000 clones, with roughly 70% seen just once and 3.1% held by the top ten. The sequenced sample was PBMCs. Receptors were obtained from a male donor in good health and CMV-seronegative.

The CDR3 DNA sequence: TGTGCCAGCATTCAAGGGGGGGCTAGCACAGATACGCAGTATTTT. It translates to CASIQGGASTDTQYF. The V and J genes are TRBV28 and TRBJ2-3; a weak D match, TRBD2 (7 bases). Looked up from germline, CDR1 is MDHEN and CDR2 is SYDVKM. Between the trimmed V and J ends, which lost 7 bases and 0 bases, there was a span of 14 bases. The CDR3 runs to 15 residues.

V usage is TRBV21-1 and J usage is TRBJ2-7; the D call in the table, TRBD1, was not verified against the DNA. TRBV21-1 is recorded as a pseudogene. CDR3 length equals 15 residues. The CDR3 DNA sequence: TGTGCCAGCAGCAAAAACAGGGGGAAATCCTACGAGCAGTACTTC. It yields the protein CASSKNRGKSYEQYF.

This clone appeared a few times. This chain uses TRBV19 with TRBJ1-1, with TRBD1 matching 9 bases. Trimming cost V 5 bases and J 1 base; bases outside gene matches: 2. The CDR3 extends over 14 amino acids. Germline values: CDR1 LNHDA, CDR2 SQIVND (reference sequence). CDR3 sequence reads: CASSSGQGNTEAFF. The CDR3 DNA is TGTGCCAGTAGTTCGGGACAGGGGAACACTGAAGCTTTCTTT.

As regards this clone: The identical CDR3 is also encoded by other nucleotide sequences in the sample. The V and J genes are TRBV5-1 and TRBJ1-2, with 8 bases lining up with TRBD1. CDR1 SGHRS and CDR2 YFSETQ come from the germline V gene. V lost 4 bases and J lost 3; bases outside the gene matches: 5. CDR3 length: 14 residues. CDR3 bases: TGCGCCAGCAGCCCCGGACAGGGAGACTATGGCTACACCTTC. It yields the protein CASSPGQGDYGYTF.

This clone was recorded a few times. The chain uses TRBV18 and TRBJ1-3, with D uncertain. The germline V gene has CDR1 KGHSH and CDR2 LQKENI. The CDR3 has 13 residues. V lost 3 bases, J lost 8 bases, and 11 bases lay in between. The CDR3 region has the DNA TGTGCCAGCTCACCGTCCCGGACTGACACCATATATTTT. This translates into CASSPSRTDTIYF. The whole variable domain, remainder taken from reference TRBV18 and TRBJ1-3, is NAGVMQNPRHLVRRRGQEARLRCSPMKGHSHVYWYRQLPEEGLKFMVYLQKENIIDESGMPKERFSAEFPKEGPSILRIQQVVRGDSAAYFCASSPSRTDTIYFGEGSWLTVV.

This chain uses TRBV7-3 with TRBJ2-7, with D possibly being TRBD2 (6 bases). CDR3 size: 18 residues. V dropped 1 base and J dropped 4 bases, with 23 bases sitting between them. The germline CDR1 and CDR2 sequences are SGHTA and FQGTGA. In DNA form, the CDR3 reads TGTGCCAGCAGCTTAAATGTCGGGGCTAGCGAGAAACAATACGAGCAGTACTTC. Amino acids: CASSLNVGASEKQYEQYF.

In nucleotides, the CDR3 is TGTGCCAGTAGTATAGGGGCCAGAAAACAAGAGACCCAGTACTTC. Translated: CASSIGARKQETQYF. The J gene is TRBJ2-5, the V gene TRBV19; D remains unclear. The CDR3 consists of 15 residues. Germline V gives CDR1 LNHDA, CDR2 SQIVND (reference sequence). V dropped 1 base and J dropped 2 bases, with 11 bases sitting between them.

This sequence joins TRBV28 and TRBJ1-4; the D is unclear. This CDR3 has 12 amino acids. Germline V gene sequence: CDR1 MDHEN, CDR2 SYDVKM. The V and J ends lost 7 bases and 7 bases respectively, with 10 bases between them. The DNA of the CDR3 is TGTGCCAGCACACTGTCCTTTGAAAAACTGTTTTTT. Translated: CASTLSFEKLFF.

J is TRBJ1-2 and V is TRBV5-4; TRBD1 agrees at 7 bases. The CDR3 sequence is 13 residues long. Germline V gives CDR1 SGHNT, CDR2 YYREEE (reference sequence). After removal of 3 bases from V and 8 bases from J, the junction contained 7 bases not matched to a gene. Here the CDR3 DNA reads TGTGCCAGCAGCTCGGGACAGCGTCGAGGCTACACCTTC. As protein: CASSSGQRRGYTF.

This clone has more than one count but fewer than ten. The V and J genes are TRBV7-9 and TRBJ2-7; unclear D gene. V was shortened by 1 base and J by 2 bases, with 3 bases between the two germline ends. The CDR3 contains 12 residues. In germline, CDR1 is SEHNR, CDR2 FQNEAQ (reference sequence). The CDR3 nucleotides are TGTGCCAGCAGCTTAGGAGCCTACGAGCAGTACTTC. This sequence encodes CASSLGAYEQYF.

J is TRBJ1-3 and V is TRBV5-6; no clear D. Trimming removed 0 bases from V and 2 bases from J, with 6 bases in between. Germline assignment: CDR1 SGHDT and CDR2 YYEEEE. This CDR3 has 14 amino acids. The CDR3 nucleotides are TGTGCCAGCAGCTTGGTTCTACCTGGAAACACCATATATTTT. Translating it yields CASSLVLPGNTIYF.